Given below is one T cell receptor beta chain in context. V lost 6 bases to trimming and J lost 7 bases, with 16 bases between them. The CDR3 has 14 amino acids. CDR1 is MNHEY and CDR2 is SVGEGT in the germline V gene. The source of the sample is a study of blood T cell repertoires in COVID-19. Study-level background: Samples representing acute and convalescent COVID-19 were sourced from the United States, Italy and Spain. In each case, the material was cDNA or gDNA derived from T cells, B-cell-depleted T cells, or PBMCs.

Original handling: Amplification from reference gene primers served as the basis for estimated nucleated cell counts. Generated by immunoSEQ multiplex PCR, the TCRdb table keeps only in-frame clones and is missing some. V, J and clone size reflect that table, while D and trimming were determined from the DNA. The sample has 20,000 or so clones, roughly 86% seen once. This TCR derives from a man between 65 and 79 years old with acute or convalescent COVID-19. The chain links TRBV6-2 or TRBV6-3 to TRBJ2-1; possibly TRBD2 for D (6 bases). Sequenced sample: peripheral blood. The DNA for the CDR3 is TGTGCCAGCAGCCGATCCGGGAGTGGGAATGAGCAGTTCTTC. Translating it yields CASSRSGSGNEQFF.